These 18 T cell receptor beta chains were sequenced from one sample in a study of CD8 T cells in ankylosing spondylitis (dated by TCRdb to between 2016 and 2019). Library construction relied on 5' RACE. The sequencing machine was an Illumina HiSeq 2500. TCRdb trimmed the raw reads at Q25, called clones with MiXCR and kept productive beta chains. Entries are consolidated by CDR3 protein sequence, retaining the most common genes and DNA. Recorded for this sample are roughly 150,000 distinct CDR3 sequences; under 35% of them occurred a single time. In total, the top ten clones hold around 6% of the sample. Specimen: synovial fluid, either unsorted or a sorted T cell fraction (not recorded which). These receptors originate from a male donor with ankylosing spondylitis.

J is TRBJ2-7 and V is TRBV7-2; D might be TRBD1 (5 bases). Trimming shortened V by 5 bases and J by 0 bases, and 11 bases separated the two germline ends. The CDR3 runs 14 residues. CDR1 is SGHTA and CDR2 is FQGNSA in the germline V gene. The CDR3 sequence: CASSPQGGSYEQYF. The CDR3 coding sequence is TGTGCCAGCAGCCCCCAGGGCGGCTCCTACGAGCAGTACTTC.

This clonotype showed up many times. The CDR3 sequence: CASSTGQVNSPLHF. DNA for the CDR3: TGCGCCAGCAGCACGGGACAGGTTAATTCACCCCTCCACTTT. This chain joins TRBV5-1 and TRBJ1-6, with 8 bases matching TRBD1. The CDR3 has 14 amino acids. Germline CDR1 is SGHRS and CDR2 is YFSETQ. J lost 6 bases, V lost 4 bases, and 3 bases had no gene match.

This clonotype was counted only a few times. This chain uses TRBV3-1 with TRBJ2-7; no clear D. Trimming removed 4 bases at V and 4 bases at J, with 8 bases between. Germline V gives CDR1 LGHDT, CDR2 YNNKEL (reference sequence). The CDR3 totals 12 residues. CDR3: CASSPGAYEQYF. As DNA, the CDR3 is TGTGCCAGCAGCCCAGGAGCTTACGAGCAGTACTTC.

This chain joins TRBV7-2 and TRBJ2-5, with D maybe TRBD2 (5 bases). There are 15 residues in the CDR3. V shed 2 bases and J shed 5 bases, with 15 bases lying between them. Germline CDR1 and CDR2: SGHTA and FQGNSA. The DNA for the CDR3 is TGTGCCAGCAGCTTACCGGGGTCACTGGGGGAGACCCAGTACTTC. It codes for CASSLPGSLGETQYF. Looking up the rest from reference TRBV7-2 and TRBJ2-5 gives the full variable domain: GAGVSQSPSNKVTEKGKDVELRCDPISGHTALYWYRQSLGQGLEFLIYFQGNSAPDKSGLPSDRFSAERTGGSVSTLTIQRTQQEDSAVYLCASSLPGSLGETQYFGPGTRLLVL.

This clonotype was found many times. The rearrangement links TRBV9 to TRBJ1-1, with D perhaps matching TRBD1 (6 bases). Trimming pared 4 bases from V and 5 bases from J, leaving 18 bases between. The CDR3 consists of 15 residues. CDR1 and CDR2 (germline): SGDLS, YYNGEE. In DNA form, the CDR3 reads TGTGCCAGCAGCCACCACCGGGGGGCAGGGACTGAAGCTTTCTTT. Translated: CASSHHRGAGTEAFF.

This clonotype was counted many times. J is TRBJ2-1 and V is TRBV6-2 or TRBV6-3; tentative D call: TRBD2 (5 bases). The CDR3 is made up of 18 amino acids. Trimming took off 2 bases at V and 0 bases at J, with 17 bases between the two ends. Germline V lookup: CDR1 MNHEY, CDR2 SVGEGT. CDR3 nucleotides: TGTGCCAGCAGTTACGTTTTTCAGGACTTTAGCTCCTACAATGAGCAGTTCTTC. Its translation is CASSYVFQDFSSYNEQFF.

The chain carries TRBV7-9 and TRBJ2-1, with D hard to call. The germline CDR1 and CDR2 sequences are SEHNR and FQNEAQ (reference sequence). V shed 1 base and J shed 7 bases, with 14 bases lying between them. CDR3 size: 15 residues. CDR3 region: CASSLGSKTSNEQFF. The CDR3 DNA reads TGTGCCAGCAGCTTAGGGTCCAAGACGAGTAATGAGCAGTTCTTC.

The J gene is TRBJ2-7, the V gene TRBV11-2; D might be TRBD1 (6 bases). Trimming took 6 bases from V and 0 from J, leaving 12 bases between them. The length of the CDR3 is 14 residues. Germline V gene data show CDR1 as SGHAT and CDR2 as FQNNGV. The CDR3 spells CASRSGTYSYEQYF. As DNA, the CDR3 is TGTGCCAGCAGATCCGGGACATACTCCTACGAGCAGTACTTC.

This clonotype was recorded many times. This chain connects TRBV29-1 to TRBJ2-1; a possible D gene is TRBD1 (6 bases). Germline CDR1 is SQVTM and CDR2 is ANQGSEA. Trimming left V 0 bases short and J 9 bases short, with 9 bases between. The CDR3 runs 12 residues. CDR3 coding DNA: TGCAGCGTTGAAGAGGGGGCACCTGAGCAGTTCTTC. Amino acid sequence: CSVEEGAPEQFF.

This clonotype was counted a few times. This chain links TRBV18 with TRBJ1-3; 7 bases are a match to TRBD1. Germline assignment: CDR1 KGHSH and CDR2 LQKENI. The CDR3 runs to 13 residues. V shed 6 bases and J 6 bases; nucleotides not matched to a gene: 5. The CDR3 region is CASSPGQANTIYF. The CDR3 coding sequence is TGTGCCAGCTCTCCAGGACAGGCAAACACCATATATTTT.

The chain recombines TRBV11-2 with TRBJ2-5, with 8 bases identical to TRBD2. The CDR3 has 15 residues. The ends lost 1 base at V and 2 bases at J; junction bases unmatched: 3. From germline, CDR1 is SGHAT and CDR2 FQNNGV. CDR3 sequence: CASSLVGTRQETQYF. The CDR3 DNA reads as TGTGCCAGCAGCTTAGTTGGGACTAGGCAAGAGACCCAGTACTTC. The whole variable domain, filled in from reference TRBV11-2 and TRBJ2-5, reads EAGVAQSPRYKIIEKRQSVAFWCNPISGHATLYWYQQILGQGPKLLIQFQNNGVVDDSQLPKDRFSAERLKGVDSTLKIQPAKLEDSAVYLCASSLVGTRQETQYFGPGTRLLVL.

The chain is built from TRBV5-1 and TRBJ2-1, with 9 positions matching TRBD2. Per the germline V gene, CDR1 is SGHRS and CDR2 is YFSETQ. Trimming at V came to 2 bases and at J to 3 bases, leaving 3 bases not matched to a gene. CDR3 length: 15 residues. In DNA form, the CDR3 reads TGCGCCAGCAGCTTTTCTAGCGGGATCTACAATGAGCAGTTCTTC. Its protein product is CASSFSSGIYNEQFF. Variable domain in full (rest from reference TRBV5-1 and TRBJ2-1): KAGVTQTPRYLIKTRGQQVTLSCSPISGHRSVSWYQQTPGQGLQFLFEYFSETQRNKGNFPGRFSGRQFSNSRSEMNVSTLELGDSALYLCASSFSSGIYNEQFFGPGTRLTVL.

This clonotype was recorded a few times. This chain connects TRBV18 to TRBJ1-2, with D unclear. Trimming stripped 4 bases from V and 0 bases from J, with 12 bases between. From germline, CDR1 is KGHSH and CDR2 LQKENI. This CDR3 region has 15 residues. CDR3 bases: TGTGCCAGCTCACTCCCGTACACGACTAACTATGGCTACACCTTC. This codes for CASSLPYTTNYGYTF.

Many counts were recorded for this clonotype. The V call is TRBV3-1, the J call TRBJ1-2, with D unresolved. V shed 1 base and J shed 8 bases, with 5 bases lying between them. Germline CDR1 and CDR2: LGHDT and YNNKEL (reference sequence). CDR3 length: 11 amino acids. The CDR3 is CASSQASGYTF. CDR3 DNA: TGTGCCAGCAGCCAAGCATCCGGCTACACCTTC.

This chain joins TRBV4-1 and TRBJ2-1; D not certain. Germline V gene sequence: CDR1 MGHRA, CDR2 YSYEKL. There are 15 residues in the CDR3. The V gene lost 0 bases and the J gene lost 5 bases, with 11 bases spanning the gap. CDR3 sequence reads: CASSQDNRQNNEQFF. The CDR3 nucleotides are TGCGCCAGCAGCCAAGATAATAGGCAGAACAATGAGCAGTTCTTC.

The J gene is TRBJ2-5, the V gene TRBV9; 12 nucleotides align to TRBD2. The CDR3 contains 16 residues. Germline V gene data show CDR1 as SGDLS and CDR2 as YYNGEE. Unmatched junction bases numbered 8, after V lost 3 bases and J lost 5 bases. CDR3 sequence (DNA): TGTGCCAGCAGCGCGGGACTAGCGGGCCCTCGGGAGACCCAGTACTTC. This translates into CASSAGLAGPRETQYF.

The CDR3 spells CASSAPRSSGGAANEQFF. The CDR3 DNA reads as TGTGCCAGCAGCGCCCCTCGGTCTAGCGGGGGGGCTGCAAATGAGCAGTTCTTC. V is TRBV11-1 and J is TRBJ2-1; 12 nucleotides align to TRBD2. After removal of 5 bases from V and 7 bases from J, the junction contained 15 bases not matched to a gene. The length of the CDR3 is 18 residues. CDR1 and CDR2 from the germline V gene are SGHAT and FQDESV (reference sequence). Looking up the rest from reference TRBV11-1 and TRBJ2-1 gives the full variable domain: EAEVAQSPRYKITEKSQAVAFWCDPISGHATLYWYRQILGQGPELLVQFQDESVVDDSQLPKDRFSAERLKGVDSTLKIQPAELGDSAMYLCASSAPRSSGGAANEQFFGPGTRLTVL.

This clonotype was picked up a small number of times. The chain's CDR3 is CSVELATDTQYF. CDR3 DNA: TGCAGCGTTGAGCTAGCGACAGATACGCAGTATTTT. This chain links TRBV29-1 with TRBJ2-3; a possible D gene is TRBD2 (6 bases). CDR1 is SQVTM and CDR2 is ANQGSEA in the germline V gene. V gave up 3 bases and J gave up 3 bases, with 7 bases separating them. The CDR3 runs to 12 residues.